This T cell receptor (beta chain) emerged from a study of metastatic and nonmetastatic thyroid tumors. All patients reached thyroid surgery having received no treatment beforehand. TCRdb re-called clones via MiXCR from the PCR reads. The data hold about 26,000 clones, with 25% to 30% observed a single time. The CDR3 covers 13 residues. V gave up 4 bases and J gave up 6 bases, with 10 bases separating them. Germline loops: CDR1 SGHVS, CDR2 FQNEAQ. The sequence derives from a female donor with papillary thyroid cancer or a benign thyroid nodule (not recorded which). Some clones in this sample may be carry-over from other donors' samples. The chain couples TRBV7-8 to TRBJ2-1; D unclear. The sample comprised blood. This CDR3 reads CASSSGYSNEQFF. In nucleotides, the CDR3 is TGTGCCAGCAGCTCGGGCTACTCCAATGAGCAGTTCTTC.